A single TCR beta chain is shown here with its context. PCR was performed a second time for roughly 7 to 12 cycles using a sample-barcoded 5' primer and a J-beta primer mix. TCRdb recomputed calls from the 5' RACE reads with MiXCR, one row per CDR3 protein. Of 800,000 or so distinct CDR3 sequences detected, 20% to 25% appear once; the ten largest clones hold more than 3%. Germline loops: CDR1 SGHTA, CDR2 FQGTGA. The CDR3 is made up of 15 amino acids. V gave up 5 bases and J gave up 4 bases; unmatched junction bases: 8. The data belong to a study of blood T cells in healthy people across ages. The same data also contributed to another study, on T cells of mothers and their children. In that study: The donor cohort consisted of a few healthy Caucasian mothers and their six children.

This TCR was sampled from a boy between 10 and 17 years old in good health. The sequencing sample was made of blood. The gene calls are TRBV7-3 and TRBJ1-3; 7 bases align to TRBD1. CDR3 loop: CASSANRGDGNTIYF. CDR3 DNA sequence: TGTGCCAGCAGCGCCAACAGGGGCGACGGAAACACCATATATTTT.